This TCR beta chain was profiled in a study of blood T cells in healthy people across ages. Study-wide points: Naive and antigen-experienced cells were not separated, limiting conclusive comparison. When set beside aged donors, long-lived donors presented more naive CD4+ cells and higher diversity.

Together with a sample-barcoded 5' primer, a J-beta primer mix was included in a second PCR lasting about 7 to 11 cycles. With 12 random nucleotides, a template-switch adaptor tagged each individual cDNA molecule. Paired-end reads containing CDR3 totaled no fewer than 2.5 million for each sample. TCRdb itself ran the 5' RACE reads through MiXCR, one entry per CDR3 protein. This repertoire shows hundreds of thousands of distinct CDR3 sequences, roughly 49% found once; its top ten account for under 35%. This clonotype showed up just once. Its specificity is unknown. This CDR3 comprises 14 residues. The germline CDR1 and CDR2 sequences are MNHEY and SVGEGT.

The sequenced sample was blood. The J gene is TRBJ2-5, the V gene TRBV6-2 or TRBV6-3, with 11 bases identical to TRBD2. The end of the DNA is better explained by TRBJ2-7, so the J call may be wrong. This receptor was obtained from a woman aged 60-75 years in good health. CDR3 sequence (DNA): TGTGCCAGCAGGACTAGCGGGACCCTCTACGAGCAGTACTTC. This translates into CASRTSGTLYEQYF.